One and the same sample provided the 13 T cell receptor beta chains below, sequenced in a study of blood T cells in healthy people across ages. Using a J-beta primer mix together with a sample-barcoded 5' primer, a second PCR was run for about 6 to 12 cycles. TCRdb reprocessed the 5' RACE reads with MiXCR, giving one entry per CDR3 protein. The top ten clones hold 25% to 35% of a sample with hundreds of thousands of distinct CDR3 sequences, over 40% of them seen once. The specimen was blood. Source of these receptors: a man of 80 years or more in good health.

The V gene is TRBV20-1, the J gene TRBJ1-5; D possibly corresponds to TRBD1 (6 bases). Trimming cost V 2 bases and J 2 bases, with 13 bases left between them. The CDR3 runs to 15 residues. Germline lookup yields CDR1 DFQATT and CDR2 SNEGSKA (reference sequence). CDR3: CSARYRALGNQPQHF. The CDR3 DNA reads TGCAGTGCTAGATACAGGGCGCTGGGCAATCAGCCCCAGCATTTT.

The genes are TRBV7-9 and TRBJ2-1, with 8 positions matching TRBD1. With 5 bases clipped from V and 7 bases from J, the junction kept 16 bases outside the gene matches. This CDR3 contains 17 residues. In germline, CDR1 is SEHNR, CDR2 FQNEAQ (reference sequence). CDR3 amino acids: CASSLPGTGFSRNEQFF. CDR3 DNA: TGTGCCAGCAGCCTTCCCGGGACAGGTTTTAGTCGGAATGAGCAGTTCTTC.

The sample holds many counts of this clonotype. The chain employs TRBV20-1 and TRBJ2-1; TRBD2 aligns across 10 bases. The CDR3 runs to 17 residues. CDR1 DFQATT and CDR2 SNEGSKA come from the germline V gene (reference sequence). V shed 3 bases, J shed 6 bases, and the junction held 14 bases outside the gene matches. The CDR3 nucleotides read TGCAGTGCTAGTCGCCTTGGGAGCGGGAGGGCCTCCAATGAGCAGTTCTTC. It encodes CSASRLGSGRASNEQFF.

The chain has TRBV12-3 or TRBV12-4 and TRBJ1-1; maybe TRBD1 (5 bases). V was trimmed by 6 bases and J by 12 bases, leaving 23 bases between them. The CDR3 has 14 amino acids. The CDR3 here is CASRFSTGGPGTFF. The CDR3, as DNA: TGTGCCAGCAGATTCTCAACCGGGGGACCCGGAACTTTCTTT.

About this clonotype itself: One end of the junction varies from germline; a read error may be responsible. The chain has TRBV16 and TRBJ2-4; unclear D gene. Germline V lookup: CDR1 KGHSY, CDR2 FQNENV. The CDR3 runs 16 residues. This chain's CDR3 is CASNQPRDLAKNIQYF. The CDR3 DNA reads as TGTGCCAGCAACCAACCTCGCGACTTAGCCAAAAACATTCAGTACTTC.

The rearrangement uses TRBV4-1 and TRBJ1-4; tentatively, D is TRBD1 (5 bases). The CDR3 runs to 15 residues. V shed 3 bases and J shed 0 bases, with 8 bases lying between them. Per germline, CDR1 MGHRA and CDR2 YSYEKL. The CDR3 spells CASSQQGATNEKLFF. The CDR3 nucleotides read TGCGCCAGCAGCCAGCAGGGTGCAACTAATGAAAAACTGTTTTTT.

The table lists this clonotype with a few counts. The chain couples TRBV4-3 to TRBJ1-1; D is unclear. Germline V gene data show CDR1 as LGHNA and CDR2 as YSLEER. This CDR3 has 13 residues. With 0 bases removed from V and 1 base from J, the gap between germline ends came to 3 bases. The CDR3 nucleotides read TGCGCCAGCAGCCAAGAGGAGAACACTGAAGCTTTCTTT. As protein: CASSQEENTEAFF.

This chain uses TRBV25-1 with TRBJ2-5, with unresolved D. Germline loops: CDR1 MGHDK, CDR2 SYGVNS. The CDR3 consists of 15 residues. V lost 1 base, J lost 4 bases, and 13 bases lay in between. This chain's CDR3 is CASSESATRSETQYF. The CDR3 DNA reads TGTGCCAGCAGTGAATCCGCCACGCGGTCAGAGACCCAGTACTTC.

This clonotype was seen a few times. V gene TRBV30 combines with J gene TRBJ2-1; D gene ambiguous. This CDR3 has 15 amino acids. Germline V lookup: CDR1 GTSNPN, CDR2 SVGIG (reference sequence). Trimming removed 2 bases from V and 0 bases from J, with 11 bases in between. CDR3 amino acids: CAWSPPVSSYNEQFF. In DNA form, the CDR3 reads TGTGCCTGGAGTCCCCCTGTGAGCTCCTACAATGAGCAGTTCTTC. Filled out from reference TRBV30 and TRBJ2-1, the complete variable domain reads SQTIHQWPATLVQPVGSPLSLECTVEGTSNPNLYWYRQAAGRGLQLLFYSVGIGQISSEVPQNLSASRPQDRQFILSSKKLLLSDSGFYLCAWSPPVSSYNEQFFGPGTRLTVL.

This clonotype was detected only a few times. The chain is built from TRBV6-1 and TRBJ2-1, with 14 positions matching TRBD2. Germline CDR1 is MNHNS and CDR2 is SASEGT. The CDR3 extends over 18 amino acids. With 6 bases clipped from V and 4 bases from J, the junction kept 11 bases outside the gene matches. Here the CDR3 reads CASSRPTSGGAAYNEQFF. In nucleotides, the CDR3 is TGTGCCAGCAGCCGACCGACTAGCGGGGGGGCCGCGTACAATGAGCAGTTCTTC.

This CDR3 is CASSEYLQVSEQFF. As DNA, the CDR3 is TGTGCCAGCAGTGAATATCTTCAGGTTAGTGAGCAGTTCTTC. This chain links TRBV25-1 with TRBJ2-1, with D unclear. V lost 0 bases to trimming and J lost 9 bases, with 12 bases between them. Germline-derived CDR1 and CDR2 are MGHDK and SYGVNS. The CDR3 has 14 amino acids.

This CDR3 reads CASSQQESNQPQHF. The CDR3 DNA is TGTGCCAGCAGTCAACAGGAGAGCAATCAGCCCCAGCATTTT. This chain joins TRBV12-3 or TRBV12-4 and TRBJ1-5; possibly TRBD1 for D (5 bases). The CDR3 runs to 14 residues. V was clipped by 5 bases and J by 1 base, with 9 bases between them.

This chain connects TRBV7-2 to TRBJ2-7; 8 positions match TRBD2. The trim removed 4 bases at V and 7 bases at J, leaving 6 bases unmatched. The CDR3 has 13 amino acids. The germline gives CDR1 SGHTA, CDR2 FQGNSA. CDR3 sequence (DNA): TGTGCCAGCAGCTCTGTAGCGGGAAGGGAGCAGTACTTC. The encoded protein is CASSSVAGREQYF.